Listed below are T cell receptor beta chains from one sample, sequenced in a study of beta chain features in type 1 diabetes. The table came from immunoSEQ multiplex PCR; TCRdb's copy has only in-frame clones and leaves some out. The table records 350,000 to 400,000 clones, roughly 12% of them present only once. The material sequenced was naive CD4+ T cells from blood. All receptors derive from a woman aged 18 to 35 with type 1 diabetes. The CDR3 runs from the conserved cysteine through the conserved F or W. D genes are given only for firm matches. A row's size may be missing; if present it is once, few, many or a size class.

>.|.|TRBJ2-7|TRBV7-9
CASSKSGIDEQYF
TGTGCCAGCAGCAAATCGGGGATCGACGAGCAGTACTTC
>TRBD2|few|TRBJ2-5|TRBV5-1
CASRPGLAFTTWEETQYF
TGCGCCAGCAGGCCGGGACTAGCTTTTACCACCTGGGAAGAGACCCAGTACTTC
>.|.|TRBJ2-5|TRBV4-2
CASSPLGQAKETQYF
TGTGCCAGCAGCCCCCTGGGGCAGGCGAAGGAGACCCAGTACTTC
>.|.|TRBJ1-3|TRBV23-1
CASSQSREGRTGNTIYF
TGCGCCAGCAGTCAATCTCGGGAGGGGCGGACTGGAAACACCATATATTTT
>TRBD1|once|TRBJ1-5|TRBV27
CASSPTRTGGQPQHF
TGTGCCAGCAGCCCCACCAGGACAGGAGGCCAGCCCCAGCATTTT
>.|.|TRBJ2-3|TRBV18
CASSPPVYTDTQYF
TGTGCCAGCTCACCACCGGTCTACACAGATACGCAGTATTTT
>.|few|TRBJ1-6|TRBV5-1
CASCQLPGNSPLHF
TGCGCCAGCTGTCAGTTGCCAGGCAATTCACCCCTCCACTTT
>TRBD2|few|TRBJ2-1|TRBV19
CASSPLSSGEQFF
TGTGCCAGTAGTCCCCTCTCTAGCGGAGAGCAGTTCTTC
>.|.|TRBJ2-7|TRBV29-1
CSVEQPPGYEQYF
TGCAGCGTTGAACAGCCACCGGGATACGAGCAGTACTTC
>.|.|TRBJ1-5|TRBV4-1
CASSRSGDYNQPQHF
TGCGCCAGCAGCCGGTCAGGGGATTACAATCAGCCCCAGCATTTT
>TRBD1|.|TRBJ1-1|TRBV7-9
CASSRGQKNTEAFF
TGTGCCAGCAGCAGGGGACAGAAGAACACTGAAGCTTTCTTT
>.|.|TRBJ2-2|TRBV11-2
CASSPLVRRKLFF
TGTGCCAGCAGCCCACTAGTTCGGAGGAAGCTGTTTTTT
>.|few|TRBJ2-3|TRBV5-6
CASSQYELTDTQYF
TGTGCCAGCAGCCAATACGAGTTAACAGATACGCAGTATTTT
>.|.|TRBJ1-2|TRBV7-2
CASSLGGTYINYGYTF
TGTGCCAGCAGCTTAGGAGGGACTTACATTAACTATGGCTACACCTTC
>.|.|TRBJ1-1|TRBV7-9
CASTSVSGTSEAFF
TGTGCCAGCACCTCTGTGTCGGGGACTTCTGAAGCTTTCTTT
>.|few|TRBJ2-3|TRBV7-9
CASSHGLAGDTQYF
TGTGCCAGCAGTCACGGACTGGCGGGGGATACGCAGTATTTT
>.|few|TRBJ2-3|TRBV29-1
CSVMLQVKTDTQYF
TGCAGCGTTATGCTACAGGTAAAGACAGATACGCAGTATTTT
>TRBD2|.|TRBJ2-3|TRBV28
CASSHVGLADSTDTQYF
TGTGCCAGCAGCCACGTGGGACTAGCGGATAGCACAGATACGCAGTATTTT
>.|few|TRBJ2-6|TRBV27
CASSPSWRASGANVLTF
TGTGCCAGCAGTCCCTCGTGGAGGGCCTCTGGGGCCAACGTCCTGACTTTC
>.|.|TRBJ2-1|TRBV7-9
CASSLEERIRYNEQFF
TGTGCCAGCAGCTTAGAGGAGAGAATCCGGTACAATGAGCAGTTCTTC
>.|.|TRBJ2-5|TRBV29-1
CSVTGGTVETQYF
TGCAGCGTGACAGGTGGGACGGTAGAGACCCAGTACTTC
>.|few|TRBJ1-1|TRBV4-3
CASSQALTHGGTEAFF
TGCGCCAGCAGCCAAGCTTTGACGCACGGGGGGACTGAAGCTTTCTTT
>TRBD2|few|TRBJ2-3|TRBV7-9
CASSLGRLADSTDTQYF
TGTGCCAGCAGCTTAGGTCGTCTAGCGGATAGCACAGATACGCAGTATTTT
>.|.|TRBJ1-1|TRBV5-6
CASSLAGRDTEAFF
TGTGCCAGCAGCCTCGCGGGTCGTGACACTGAAGCTTTCTTT
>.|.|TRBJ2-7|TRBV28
CASTISRTPRRSYEQYF
TGTGCCAGCACCATAAGTAGGACACCAAGACGCTCCTACGAGCAGTACTTC
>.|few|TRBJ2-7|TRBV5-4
CASSLAGINWAGEQYF
TGTGCCAGCAGCTTGGCCGGCATTAATTGGGCTGGCGAGCAGTACTTC
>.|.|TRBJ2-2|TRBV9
CASSLVSGSGELFF
TGTGCCAGCAGCCTTGTCTCAGGATCCGGGGAGCTGTTTTTT
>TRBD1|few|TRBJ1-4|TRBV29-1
CSVRRRGRSEKLFF
TGCAGCGTCCGGAGGAGGGGGCGGAGTGAAAAACTGTTTTTT
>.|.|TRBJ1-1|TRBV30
CAWKRLNTEAFF
TGTGCCTGGAAGCGGCTGAACACTGAAGCTTTCTTT
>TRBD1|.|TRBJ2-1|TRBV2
CASEGRDRSYNEQFF
TGTGCCAGCGAGGGACGGGACAGGTCCTACAATGAGCAGTTCTTC
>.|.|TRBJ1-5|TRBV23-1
CASSHPIQPQHF
TGCGCCAGCAGTCACCCCATTCAGCCCCAGCATTTT
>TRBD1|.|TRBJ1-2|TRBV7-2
CASSVDRANYGYTF
TGTGCCAGCAGTGTGGACAGGGCTAACTATGGCTACACCTTC
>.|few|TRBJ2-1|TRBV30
CAWSPPPVGDEQFF
TGTGCCTGGAGTCCACCCCCCGTAGGGGATGAGCAGTTCTTC
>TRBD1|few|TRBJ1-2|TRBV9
CASSVGQGAYYGYTF
TGTGCCAGCAGCGTAGGACAGGGGGCTTACTATGGCTACACCTTC
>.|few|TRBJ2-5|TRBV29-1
CSVARGAGAGEQYF
TGCAGCGTGGCAAGAGGGGCAGGGGCGGGAGAGCAGTACTTC
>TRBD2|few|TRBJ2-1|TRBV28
CASSLSGRGYEQFF
TGTGCCAGCAGTTTGAGTGGGAGGGGCTATGAGCAGTTCTTC
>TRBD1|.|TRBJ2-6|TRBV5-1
CASSLPGTGSSGANVLTF
TGCGCCAGCAGCTTGCCAGGGACAGGGAGCTCTGGGGCCAACGTCCTGACTTTC
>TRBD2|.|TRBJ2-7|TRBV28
CASSLGTSFYEQYF
TGTGCCAGCAGTCTGGGGACTAGCTTCTACGAGCAGTACTTC
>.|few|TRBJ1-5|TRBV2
CASSPGNQPQHF
TGTGCCAGCAGCCCGGGGAATCAGCCCCAGCATTTT
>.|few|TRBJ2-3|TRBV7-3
CASSDNTDTQYF
TGTGCCAGCAGCGACAACACAGATACGCAGTATTTT
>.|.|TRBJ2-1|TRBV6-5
CASSPGRGSKFF
TGTGCCAGCAGCCCAGGAAGGGGGAGTAAGTTCTTC
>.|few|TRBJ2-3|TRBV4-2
CASSDRLGTDTQYF
TGTGCCAGCAGCGATAGACTAGGCACAGATACGCAGTATTTT
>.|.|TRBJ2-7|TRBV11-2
CASSRSAPGPYEQYF
TGTGCCAGCAGCAGATCCGCCCCGGGTCCCTACGAGCAGTACTTC
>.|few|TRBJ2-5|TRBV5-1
CASSSGNTDQETQYF
TGCGCCAGCAGCTCAGGGAACACAGATCAAGAGACCCAGTACTTC
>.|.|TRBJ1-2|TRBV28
CASNSGTTLHYGYTF
TGTGCCAGCAACTCAGGCACCACACTCCACTATGGCTACACCTTC
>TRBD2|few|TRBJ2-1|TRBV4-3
CASSLLSGGAGNEQFF
TGCGCCAGCAGCCTACTTAGCGGGGGGGCCGGGAATGAGCAGTTCTTC
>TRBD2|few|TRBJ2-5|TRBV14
CASSVTSGTETQYF
TGTGCCAGCAGCGTGACTAGCGGGACTGAGACCCAGTACTTC